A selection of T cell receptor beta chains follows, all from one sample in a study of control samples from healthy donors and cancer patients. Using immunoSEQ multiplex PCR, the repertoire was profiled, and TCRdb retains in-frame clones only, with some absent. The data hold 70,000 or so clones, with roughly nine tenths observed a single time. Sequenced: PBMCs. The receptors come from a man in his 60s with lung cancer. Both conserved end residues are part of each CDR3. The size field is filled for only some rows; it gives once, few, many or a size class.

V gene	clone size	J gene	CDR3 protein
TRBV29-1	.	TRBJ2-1	CSVEDGVGSSYNEQFF
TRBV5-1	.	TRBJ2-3	CASSFFGTGGGTDTQYF
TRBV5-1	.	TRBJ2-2	CASSSVGGNGELFF
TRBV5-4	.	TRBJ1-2	CASTNLWSGYTF
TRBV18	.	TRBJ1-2	CASSATGAGNYGYTF
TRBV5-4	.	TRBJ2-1	CASSPHPSSYNEQFF
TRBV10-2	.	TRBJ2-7	CASGPSYEQYF
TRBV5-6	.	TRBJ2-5	CASRQSPSETQYF
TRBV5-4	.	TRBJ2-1	CASSKAASVVGEQFF
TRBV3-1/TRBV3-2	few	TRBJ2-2	CASSPRLQGTGELFF
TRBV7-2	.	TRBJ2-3	CASSLAGSRGQDTQYF
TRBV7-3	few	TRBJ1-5	CAGGDPHQPQHF
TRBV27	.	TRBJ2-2	CASSLREAGGNTGELFF
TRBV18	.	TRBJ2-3	CASSPSTDTQYF
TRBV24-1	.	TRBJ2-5	CATSEGNRQETQYF
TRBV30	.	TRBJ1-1	CAWSFTGGTGTEAFF
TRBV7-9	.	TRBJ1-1	CASSLALVGEAFF